The 23 T cell receptor beta chains presented below share a single source sample, sequenced in a study of cytomegalovirus exposure and HLA in healthy donors (dated by TCRdb to about 2017). The library was produced with the immunoSEQ multiplex PCR assay. The multiplex PCR relied on a mix of 60 forward primers for TCR Vbeta segments and 13 reverse primers for TCR Jbeta segments. TCRdb took this table from immuneACCESS and kept in-frame rearrangements with V and J called. Such tables lack part of the clones; where checked against another copy, unresolved V genes explain under half of the gap, and the rest is unexplained. The sample records more than 85,000 clones, around 70% of which are singletons. The ten largest clones represent 1.2% of the sample. Sequencing used PBMCs. The origin of the receptors is a female donor in good health and CMV-seronegative.

There are a few counts of this clone. V and J are TRBV10-3 and TRBJ2-1; D gene unclear. With 6 bases removed from V and 6 bases from J, the gap between germline ends came to 9 bases. Per the germline V gene, CDR1 is ENHRY and CDR2 is SYGVKD. CDR3 length equals 12 residues. CDR3 residues: CAIRSVGNEQFF. In nucleotides, the CDR3 is TGTGCCATCAGGAGCGTTGGCAATGAGCAGTTCTTC.

The rearrangement links TRBV7-2 to TRBJ2-7, with 9 bases aligning to TRBD2. After removal of 5 bases from V and 3 bases from J, the junction contained 8 bases not matched to a gene. Germline CDR1 SGHTA, CDR2 FQGNSA. This CDR3 has 15 residues. CDR3 sequence (DNA): TGTGCCAGCAGCCTTAGCGGGAGCCCTAACTACGAGCAGTACTTC. It translates to CASSLSGSPNYEQYF. The whole variable domain, remainder taken from reference TRBV7-2 and TRBJ2-7, is GAGVSQSPSNKVTEKGKDVELRCDPISGHTALYWYRQSLGQGLEFLIYFQGNSAPDKSGLPSDRFSAERTGGSVSTLTIQRTQQEDSAVYLCASSLSGSPNYEQYFGPGTRLTVT.

Here the CDR3 reads CAWTRQVNTEAFF. The CDR3 nucleotides are TGTGCCTGGACGAGACAGGTTAACACTGAAGCTTTCTTT. The chain uses TRBV30 and TRBJ1-1; D might be TRBD1 (6 bases). The CDR3 runs to 13 residues. Per germline, CDR1 GTSNPN and CDR2 SVGIG (reference sequence). Trimming removed 4 bases at V and 2 bases at J, with 11 bases between.

V is TRBV7-8 and J is TRBJ2-7; D is undetermined. Germline CDR1 reads SGHVS; CDR2 reads FQNEAQ. V lost 3 bases and J 4 bases, leaving 7 bases between the germline ends. The CDR3 loop spans 12 amino acids. CDR3 amino acids: CASSFSAYEQYF. CDR3 nucleotides: TGTGCCAGCAGCTTTAGTGCTTACGAGCAGTACTTC.

The chain carries TRBV28 and TRBJ2-7, with D tentatively TRBD1 (5 bases). CDR3 length: 19 residues. Trimming shortened V by 2 bases and J by 2 bases, and 25 bases separated the two germline ends. Germline V gives CDR1 MDHEN, CDR2 SYDVKM. The CDR3 loop is CASSLKRQMEVLLAYEQYF. For the CDR3, the DNA is TGTGCCAGCAGTTTAAAAAGACAGATGGAAGTCCTTCTCGCCTACGAGCAGTACTTC. The variable domain in full, completed from reference TRBV28 and TRBJ2-7, reads DVKVTQSSRYLVKRTGEKVFLECVQDMDHENMFWYRQDPGLGLRLIYFSYDVKMKEKGDIPEGYSVSREKKERFSLILESASTNQTSMYLCASSLKRQMEVLLAYEQYFGPGTRLTVT.

The gene calls are TRBV5-1 and TRBJ1-2, with D possibly TRBD1 on 5 matching bases. V was shortened by 0 bases and J by 3 bases, with 12 bases between the two germline ends. Per germline, CDR1 SGHRS and CDR2 YFSETQ. This CDR3 is 15 amino acids long. The CDR3 reads CASSLAVGGDYGYTF. For the CDR3, the DNA is TGCGCCAGCAGCTTGGCCGTCGGGGGGGACTATGGCTACACCTTC.

This clone was counted a few times. Other DNA sequences in the same sample also yield this CDR3. The chain couples TRBV18 to TRBJ1-1; D is ambiguous. This CDR3 has 15 residues. Between the trimmed V and J ends, which lost 3 bases and 0 bases, there was a span of 11 bases. CDR1 and CDR2 from the germline V gene are KGHSH and LQKENI. As DNA, the CDR3 is TGTGCCAGCTCACCCGGCACGGGAATGAACACTGAAGCTTTCTTT. Translation: CASSPGTGMNTEAFF.

This clone was seen a handful of times. The chain combines TRBV7-9 with TRBJ2-3; tentatively, D is TRBD1 (5 bases). Per germline, CDR1 SEHNR and CDR2 FQNEAQ (reference sequence). V lost 1 base to trimming and J lost 5 bases, with 7 bases between them. This CDR3 has 13 residues. CDR3 DNA sequence: TGTGCCAGCAGCTTAGATCAGGGAGATACGCAGTATTTT. This codes for CASSLDQGDTQYF. Using reference TRBV7-9 and TRBJ2-3 for the parts outside the CDR3, the full variable domain is DTGVSQNPRHKITKRGQNVTFRCDPISEHNRLYWYRQTLGQGPEFLTYFQNEAQLEKSRLLSDRFSAERPKGSFSTLEIQRTEQGDSAMYLCASSLDQGDTQYFGPGTRLTVL.

This chain uses TRBV5-1 with TRBJ2-5; 9 nucleotides agree with TRBD2. V shed 1 base and J 2 bases; nucleotides not matched to a gene: 6. This CDR3 has 16 amino acids. Germline assignment: CDR1 SGHRS and CDR2 YFSETQ. The chain's CDR3 is CASSLSAGGSQETQYF. The CDR3 region has the DNA TGCGCCAGCAGCTTGTCCGCGGGAGGGAGTCAAGAGACCCAGTACTTC.

The V call is TRBV7-2, the J call TRBJ2-5; 7 nucleotides match TRBD2. Germline trimming cut 8 bases from V and 5 bases from J; bases unmatched to any gene: 8. The CDR3 length is 13 residues. Germline V lookup: CDR1 SGHTA, CDR2 FQGNSA. This CDR3 is CASRLGGWETQYF. The CDR3 DNA sequence: TGTGCCAGCCGTTTGGGAGGGTGGGAGACCCAGTACTTC. Variable domain in full (rest from reference TRBV7-2 and TRBJ2-5): GAGVSQSPSNKVTEKGKDVELRCDPISGHTALYWYRQSLGQGLEFLIYFQGNSAPDKSGLPSDRFSAERTGGSVSTLTIQRTQQEDSAVYLCASRLGGWETQYFGPGTRLLVL.

This chain links TRBV5-4 with TRBJ2-3, with 11 bases that match TRBD2. After removal of 2 bases from V and 0 bases from J, the junction contained 5 bases not matched to a gene. The germline CDR1 and CDR2 sequences are SGHNT and YYREEE (reference sequence). This CDR3 has 17 amino acids. CDR3 nucleotides: TGTGCCAGCAGCTTAAGACTAGCGGGGACTAGCACAGATACGCAGTATTTT. As protein: CASSLRLAGTSTDTQYF.

V gene TRBV6-1 combines with J gene TRBJ1-6; no definite D call. The ends were cut back, 1 base at V and 7 bases at J, with 8 bases in the middle. The CDR3 spans 14 residues. CDR1 and CDR2 from the germline V gene are MNHNS and SASEGT. The CDR3 nucleotides read TGTGCCAGCAGTGAAGGGGCAGGCAATTCACCCCTCCACTTT. This encodes CASSEGAGNSPLHF.

The chain couples TRBV2 to TRBJ2-1; D is perhaps TRBD1 (5 bases). Germline assignment: CDR1 SNHLY and CDR2 FYNNEI. V was shortened by 7 bases and J by 5 bases, with 12 bases between the two germline ends. The CDR3 is 13 amino acids. The CDR3 region is CASTGQGHNEQFF. In nucleotides, the CDR3 is TGTGCCAGCACGGGCCAGGGCCACAATGAGCAGTTCTTC.

This chain connects TRBV7-9 to TRBJ2-1, with 12 bases matching TRBD2. V dropped 5 bases and J dropped 3; count of bases not matched to a gene: 2. CDR1 SEHNR and CDR2 FQNEAQ come from the germline V gene (reference sequence). The CDR3 is 15 residues long. The CDR3 loop reads CASSRTSGIYNEQFF. The CDR3 DNA is TGTGCCAGCAGCCGGACTAGCGGGATCTACAATGAGCAGTTCTTC.

The table lists this clone with a count of one. The chain employs TRBV6-5 and TRBJ1-2; 9 positions agree with TRBD1. This CDR3 is 14 amino acids long. Germline values: CDR1 MNHEY, CDR2 SVGAGI. V dropped 6 bases and J dropped 2; count of bases not matched to a gene: 4. CDR3 loop: CASSSGTGNYGYTF. In nucleotides, the CDR3 is TGTGCCAGCAGCTCCGGGACAGGGAACTATGGCTACACCTTC.

This chain connects TRBV27 to TRBJ2-5, with TRBD1 as a possible D gene (6 bases). This CDR3 is 15 amino acids long. The V end lost 6 bases, the J end lost 1 base, and 15 bases lay between the germline ends. Germline V gene lookup returns CDR1 MNHEY and CDR2 SMNVEV (reference sequence). The CDR3 reads CASRPLGGFQETQYF. CDR3 coding DNA: TGTGCCAGCAGACCCCTTGGGGGCTTCCAAGAGACCCAGTACTTC.

The rearrangement uses TRBV5-1 and TRBJ2-7; D may be TRBD2 (5 bases). CDR1 is SGHRS, CDR2 YFSETQ, per germline. V lost 2 bases and J 1 base, leaving 10 bases between the germline ends. This CDR3 region has 14 residues. CDR3 DNA sequence: TGCGCCAGCAGCTTTAGCGACCAATCCTACGAGCAGTACTTC. As protein: CASSFSDQSYEQYF.

The chain recombines TRBV9 with TRBJ2-6, with D maybe TRBD1 (5 bases). CDR3 length: 16 residues. Trimming pared 3 bases from V and 2 bases from J, leaving 12 bases between. Germline V CDR1 and CDR2: SGDLS, YYNGEE. The CDR3 nucleotides are TGTGCCAGCAGCGGAGAGAAGGACACTGGGGCCAACGTCCTGACTTTC. Translated, it gives CASSGEKDTGANVLTF.

V and J are TRBV6-4 and TRBJ1-6; tentatively, D is TRBD1 (5 bases). CDR1 is MRHNA, CDR2 SNTAGT, per germline. The CDR3 has 14 amino acids. The germline V and J ends were trimmed by 3 bases and 7 bases, with 10 bases remaining between them. The CDR3 reads CASSEGRENSPLHF. CDR3 nucleotide sequence: TGTGCCAGCAGTGAAGGCAGGGAAAATTCACCCCTCCACTTT.

This chain joins TRBV11-2 and TRBJ2-5; the D gene is possibly TRBD2 (5 bases). Trimming shortened V by 3 bases and J by 4 bases, and 18 bases separated the two germline ends. The CDR3 totals 16 residues. From germline, CDR1 is SGHAT and CDR2 FQNNGV. The CDR3 sequence: CASSFYPRPGGETQYF. The CDR3 DNA sequence: TGTGCCAGCAGCTTTTACCCTAGGCCAGGAGGAGAGACCCAGTACTTC.

The CDR3, as DNA: TGTGCCAGCAGCAAACAACAAAACGGGGGGAATGAGCAGTTCTTC. Translating it yields CASSKQQNGGNEQFF. The chain has TRBV7-6 and TRBJ2-1; TRBD2 matches 7 bases. The length of the CDR3 is 15 residues. CDR1 is SGHVS, CDR2 FNYEAQ, per germline. V dropped 5 bases and J dropped 7; count of bases not matched to a gene: 11.

This clone was observed a handful of times. This sequence joins TRBV5-1 and TRBJ1-4, with 9 bases identical to TRBD1. With 4 bases clipped from V and 7 bases from J, the junction kept 8 bases outside the gene matches. This CDR3 region has 15 residues. Germline V gene lookup returns CDR1 SGHRS and CDR2 YFSETQ. DNA for the CDR3: TGCGCCAGCAGCCCGGGACAGGGTGAGAGTGAAAAACTGTTTTTT. Protein product: CASSPGQGESEKLFF.

This clone was counted only a few times. J is TRBJ1-1 and V is TRBV2; TRBD1 matches 10 bases. CDR3 length: 14 residues. Germline values: CDR1 SNHLY, CDR2 FYNNEI. V was clipped by 5 bases and J by 5 bases; unmatched bases: 5. The CDR3 sequence: CASSPGQGSTEAFF. CDR3 bases: TGTGCCAGCAGTCCGGGACAGGGGAGTACTGAAGCTTTCTTT.